Below, 5 T cell receptor beta chains from the same sample are listed, as sequenced in a study of T cell repertoires in cytomegalovirus infection. TCRdb called the reads again in MiXCR, with one record for every CDR3 protein. The sample lists 140,000 to 150,000 distinct CDR3 sequences, roughly a third seen once, with around half in the top ten. Antigen specificity for these receptors is unknown. This sample comprised CD8+ T cells from cultured PBMCs, obtained from culture after CMV antigen stimulation. These receptors all come from a human donor in good health (CMV status not recorded). Some clones in this sample may be carry-over from other donors' samples.

The rearrangement uses TRBV2 and TRBJ2-1; weak D call: TRBD1 (6 bases). V was trimmed by 8 bases and J by 6 bases, leaving 14 bases between them. This CDR3 is built from 13 residues. The germline V gene encodes CDR1 SNHLY and CDR2 FYNNEI. CDR3 in DNA: TGTGCCAGCGCCTATATAGGGGGCAATGAGCAGTTCTTC. Amino acid sequence: CASAYIGGNEQFF.

DNA for the CDR3: TGCGCCAGCAGCCAAGATTCGGGGGGCGGGAGTGAGCAGTTCTTC. This gives the protein CASSQDSGGGSEQFF. The chain has TRBV4-1 and TRBJ2-1, with D possibly being TRBD2 (7 bases). Germline CDR1 MGHRA, CDR2 YSYEKL. V was trimmed by 0 bases and J by 9 bases, leaving 15 bases between them. The CDR3 covers 15 residues.

The chain has TRBV20-1 and TRBJ1-3; no reliable D call. The CDR3 runs 15 residues. The germline V gene encodes CDR1 DFQATT and CDR2 SNEGSKA (reference sequence). The V end lost 3 bases, the J end lost 0 bases, and 12 bases lay between the germline ends. CDR3 bases: TGCAGTGCTAGGGAAGAGGACCCCTCTGGAAACACCATATATTTT. Translated, it gives CSAREEDPSGNTIYF.

The J gene is TRBJ2-1, the V gene TRBV7-2, with TRBD2 matching over 9 bases. Losses at the gene ends were 1 base for V and 4 bases for J; bases not matched to a gene: 8. CDR1 and CDR2 (germline): SGHTA, FQGNSA. This CDR3 comprises 17 residues. This CDR3 is CASSLVSGRGGYNEQFF. CDR3 in DNA: TGTGCCAGCAGCTTAGTTTCAGGGCGGGGGGGGTACAATGAGCAGTTCTTC.

This clonotype came up a few times. The chain carries TRBV10-2 and TRBJ2-7, with unresolved D. V was shortened by 2 bases and J by 4 bases, with 15 bases between the two germline ends. The CDR3 loop spans 15 amino acids. Germline CDR1 and CDR2: WSHSY and SAAADI. CDR3 residues: CASSESRNSEYEQYF. The DNA of the CDR3 is TGCGCCAGCAGTGAGAGTAGGAACAGCGAATACGAGCAGTACTTC.